The 17 T cell receptor beta chains presented below share a single source sample, sequenced in a study of response to subunit inactivated influenza vaccine. TCRdb itself ran the RT-PCR reads through MiXCR, one entry per CDR3 protein. The sample lists more than 600,000 distinct CDR3 sequences; around 18% were seen once. Sample: PBMCs from blood, taken roughly 5 days after vaccination. These receptors originate from a man aged 50 to 59 who received an inactivated influenza vaccine.

V gene TRBV4-1 combines with J gene TRBJ2-2; D unresolved. V was cut by 6 bases and J by 0 bases, with 5 bases left in between. Looked up from germline, CDR1 is MGHRA and CDR2 is YSYEKL. The CDR3 loop spans 13 amino acids. This CDR3 reads CASRTSNTGELFF. For the CDR3, the DNA is TGCGCCAGCAGGACATCGAACACCGGGGAGCTGTTTTTT.

V gene TRBV5-6 combines with J gene TRBJ2-5; D gene unclear. The CDR3 runs to 14 residues. Germline CDR1 and CDR2: SGHDT and YYEEEE. V was trimmed by 2 bases and J by 4 bases, leaving 12 bases between them. The CDR3 spells CASSLVGSRETQYF. The DNA for the CDR3 is TGTGCCAGCAGCTTAGTCGGGTCCAGAGAGACCCAGTACTTC. Full variable domain (missing parts from reference TRBV5-6 and TRBJ2-5): DAGVTQSPTHLIKTRGQQVTLRCSPKSGHDTVSWYQQALGQGPQFIFQYYEEEERQRGNFPDRFSGHQFPNYSSELNVNALLLGDSALYLCASSLVGSRETQYFGPGTRLLVL.

J is TRBJ2-6 and V is TRBV20-1, with unresolved D. The CDR3 consists of 12 residues. Per the germline V gene, CDR1 is DFQATT and CDR2 is SNEGSKA (reference sequence). The CDR3 sequence is CALSTGANVLTF. The CDR3 nucleotides read TGCGCCCTGAGTACCGGGGCCAACGTCCTGACTTTC.

This chain links TRBV9 with TRBJ2-1; D might be TRBD1 (6 bases). This CDR3 is built from 17 residues. Germline CDR1 SGDLS, CDR2 YYNGEE. V dropped 3 bases and J dropped 3 bases, with 19 bases sitting between them. CDR3 residues: CASSGDNPIINYNEQFF. The CDR3 DNA sequence: TGTGCCAGCAGCGGGGACAACCCAATTATCAACTACAATGAGCAGTTCTTC.

The DNA for the CDR3 is TGTGCCAGCAGTCCCCGTGGTCATGAAGCTTTCTTT. It codes for CASSPRGHEAFF. The genes are TRBV6-2 or TRBV6-3 and TRBJ1-1; D uncertain. Trimming stripped 5 bases from V and 7 bases from J, with 11 bases between. The CDR3 consists of 12 residues. The V gene's germline CDR1 is MNHEY and CDR2 SVGEGT.

V usage is TRBV20-1 and J usage is TRBJ1-1; 8 positions match TRBD1. V gave up 3 bases and J gave up 9 bases; unmatched junction bases: 12. Germline loops: CDR1 DFQATT, CDR2 SNEGSKA (reference sequence). This CDR3 spans 14 amino acids. The CDR3 region is CSASDPDRGGKAFF. CDR3 nucleotide sequence: TGCAGTGCTAGCGACCCAGACAGGGGCGGCAAAGCTTTCTTT.

The V call is TRBV21-1, the J call TRBJ2-2; the D segment call TRBD2 is taken from the table without a DNA check. TRBV21-1 is a known pseudogene. The CDR3 is 19 residues long. CDR3 coding DNA: TGTGCCAGCAGCCCCCGTTCAATCTACACTAGCGGCAACACCGGGGAGCTGTTTTTT. It encodes CASSPRSIYTSGNTGELFF.

This clonotype came up many times. The V gene is TRBV12-3 or TRBV12-4, the J gene TRBJ2-7; tentatively, D is TRBD1 (6 bases). There are 14 residues in the CDR3. V was clipped by 5 bases and J by 0 bases, with 11 bases between them. Written as DNA, the CDR3 is TGTGCCAGCAGTAGGGGGATTAGCTCCTACGAGCAGTACTTC. It is translated as CASSRGISSYEQYF.

The rearrangement uses TRBV28 and TRBJ2-7; 11 bases map to TRBD2. The CDR3 consists of 15 residues. Germline values: CDR1 MDHEN, CDR2 SYDVKM. V lost 5 bases and J lost 4; bases outside the gene matches: 7. CDR3 DNA: TGTGCCAGCAGTCGTCCGGGACTAGCGGAATACGAGCAGTACTTC. Encoded protein: CASSRPGLAEYEQYF.

This sequence joins TRBV24-1 and TRBJ2-1; D call uncertain. The V end lost 0 bases, the J end lost 4 bases, and 18 bases lay between the germline ends. Germline CDR1 is KGHDR and CDR2 is SFDVKD. CDR3 length equals 18 residues. In DNA, the CDR3 is TGTGCCACCAGTGATTTGCCTAAACCCGGGTTGTTTTACAATGAGCAGTTCTTC. Translation: CATSDLPKPGLFYNEQFF.

This clonotype was recorded at least ten times. The gene calls are TRBV29-1 and TRBJ2-7; 10 nucleotides line up with TRBD2. The V gene end was trimmed by 7 bases and the J gene end by 5 bases; junction bases not matched to a gene: 5. CDR3 size: 12 residues. Germline CDR1 reads SQVTM; CDR2 reads ANQGSEA. The CDR3 is CSGSTSGDEQYF. The CDR3 nucleotides read TGCAGCGGGTCAACTAGCGGGGACGAGCAGTACTTC.

This clonotype was found a few times. The rearrangement joins TRBV20-1 to TRBJ2-3; 7 bases align to TRBD2. The CDR3 has 15 residues. The J segment lost 4 bases and the V segment lost 4 bases, leaving 11 bases of the junction unmatched. The germline V gene has CDR1 DFQATT and CDR2 SNEGSKA (reference sequence). The CDR3 DNA is TGCAGTGCTATTTTAGCGGGTAAAAGTCCAGATACGCAGTATTTT. Translating gives CSAILAGKSPDTQYF.

This clonotype has a handful of counts. The chain is built from TRBV3-1 and TRBJ2-1; possibly TRBD2 for D (6 bases). CDR1 is LGHDT and CDR2 is YNNKEL in the germline V gene (reference sequence). Trimming cost V 4 bases and J 9 bases, with 13 bases left between them. The CDR3 consists of 13 residues. CDR3 DNA: TGTGCCAGCAGCCCCGGGCGGGGTGGTGAGCAGTTCTTC. Encoded protein: CASSPGRGGEQFF.

This clonotype showed up just a few times. The chain joins TRBV10-3 to TRBJ2-2; 10 nucleotides align to TRBD1. V dropped 7 bases and J dropped 6; count of bases not matched to a gene: 5. The CDR3 sequence is 14 residues long. Germline CDR1 reads ENHRY; CDR2 reads SYGVKD. DNA of the CDR3: TGTGCCATCAAGGCGGGACAGGGGTCCGGGGAGCTGTTTTTT. Amino acid sequence: CAIKAGQGSGELFF.

Written as DNA, the CDR3 is TGTGCCAGCAGCACCCACTCGCAGCCAGATACGCAGTATTTT. Residues: CASSTHSQPDTQYF. The chain couples TRBV14 to TRBJ2-3; D gene unclear. The germline V gene encodes CDR1 SGHDN and CDR2 FVKESK. This CDR3 is built from 14 residues. Deletions cut 5 bases from V and 4 bases from J, with 13 bases between.

Only a few counts were recorded for this clonotype. The chain is built from TRBV6-5 and TRBJ2-7, with D perhaps given as TRBD1 or TRBD2 (5 bases each). This CDR3 contains 15 residues. Germline V gives CDR1 MNHEY, CDR2 SVGAGI. V dropped 2 bases and J dropped 4 bases, with 15 bases sitting between them. The CDR3 DNA reads TGTGCCAGCAGTTACGGGACCGCTCGGATATACGAGCAGTACTTC. This gives the protein CASSYGTARIYEQYF.

V usage is TRBV10-2 and J usage is TRBJ2-6; 12 bases align to TRBD2. J lost 0 bases, V lost 6 bases, and 3 bases had no gene match. Germline CDR1 and CDR2: WSHSY and SAAADI. The CDR3 runs to 17 residues. The CDR3 loop is CASRRTSGASGANVLTF. CDR3 in DNA: TGCGCCAGCAGACGGACTAGCGGGGCCTCTGGGGCCAACGTCCTGACTTTC.